This record looks at one TCR beta chain sequence and its context. Antigen: not known. PCR employed 60 Vbeta and 13 Jbeta primers. Data came from immunoSEQ multiplex PCR; TCRdb stores just in-frame clones and leaves some out. The table shows about 94,000 clones, with roughly 86% occurring only once. The entry originates in a study of cytomegalovirus exposure and HLA in healthy donors. Turning to the study itself: When roughly 420 donors were genotyped, roughly 80% of them were found to fall in the Caucasian-associated ancestry cluster. Findings and limits, study-wide: Analysis was carried out at a later point, and it linked a missense DCLRE1C variant to TCR beta V- and J-gene trimming.

Germline CDR1 and CDR2: SGHDT and YYEEEE. The CDR3 is 15 residues long. V gave up 0 bases and J gave up 10 bases; unmatched junction bases: 9. V usage is TRBV5-6 and J usage is TRBJ2-1, with TRBD2 identical over 8 bases. The TCR was taken from a human donor in good health. The material sequenced was PBMCs. The CDR3 nucleotides read TGTGCCAGCAGCTTGGACACCCACCGGGGGGGCGAGCAGTTCTTC. As protein: CASSLDTHRGGEQFF.